The rows below give T cell receptor beta chains drawn from one sample of a study of blood T cell repertoires in COVID-19. Produced via immunoSEQ multiplex PCR; TCRdb's table is partial and in-frame only. This table holds some 180,000 clones, approximately 85% found once. Sequenced sample: PBMCs or T cells enriched from blood (not recorded which). These receptors all come from a man aged 35 to 55 who had recovered from COVID-19. Both conserved end residues are part of each CDR3. D genes are given only for firm matches. Size values are once, few and many counts, or a class for expanded clones, and some rows have none.

TRBV13,TRBJ1-1,.,.,17,CASSAGQGLLMNTEAFF,TGTGCCAGCAGCGCCGGCCAGGGGTTGCTCATGAACACTGAAGCTTTCTTT
TRBV7-9,TRBJ1-2,.,TRBD1,13,CASSPTGGYGYTF,TGTGCCAGCAGCCCAACAGGGGGCTATGGCTACACCTTC
TRBV2,TRBJ1-3,.,.,12,CASGGTGNTIYF,TGTGCCAGCGGGGGGACTGGAAACACCATATATTTT
TRBV10-3,TRBJ2-7,.,.,11,CAISENLEQYF,TGTGCCATCAGTGAAAATCTCGAGCAGTACTTC
TRBV19,TRBJ1-4,.,TRBD1,16,CASSIDGTGLGEKLFF,TGTGCCAGTAGTATAGATGGGACAGGTCTAGGGGAAAAACTGTTTTTT
TRBV29-1,TRBJ2-3,.,.,13,CSVSSRSTDTQYF,TGCAGCGTTTCTAGCCGGAGCACAGATACGCAGTATTTT
TRBV10-3,TRBJ1-1,.,TRBD1,15,CAIMMGQGKNTEAFF,TGTGCCATAATGATGGGACAGGGAAAGAACACTGAAGCTTTCTTT
TRBV28,TRBJ2-7,.,TRBD2,16,CASSLRGTSGKNEQYF,TGTGCCAGCAGTTTACGCGGGACTAGCGGGAAGAACGAGCAGTACTTC
TRBV15,TRBJ1-1,.,.,14,CATSRDKGDTEAFF,TGTGCCACCAGCAGAGATAAGGGGGACACTGAAGCTTTCTTT
TRBV6-5,TRBJ2-1,.,.,13,CASSYGGAYEQFF,TGTGCCAGCAGTTACGGAGGGGCCTATGAGCAGTTCTTC
TRBV14,TRBJ1-6,.,.,14,CASSRGGHNSPLHF,TGTGCCAGCAGCCGGGGCGGTCATAATTCACCCCTCCACTTT
TRBV19,TRBJ1-3,once,.,15,CASSSSGVSGNTIYF,TGTGCCAGTAGCTCATCAGGTGTATCTGGAAACACCATATATTTT
TRBV7-9,TRBJ2-7,.,.,14,CASSHPTGTYEQYF,TGTGCCAGCAGCCACCCTACCGGGACTTACGAGCAGTACTTC
TRBV11-2,TRBJ1-1,.,.,12,CASSADWTEAFF,TGTGCCAGCAGCGCAGATTGGACTGAAGCTTTCTTT
TRBV13,TRBJ1-3,few,.,16,CASSTWTGYSGNTIYF,TGTGCCAGCAGCACTTGGACGGGATACTCTGGAAACACCATATATTTT
TRBV7-6,TRBJ2-5,once,.,14,CASSLIAGQETQYF,TGTGCCAGCAGCTTAATTGCCGGGCAAGAGACCCAGTACTTC
TRBV5-4,TRBJ2-5,.,TRBD2,15,CASSPSGGYQETQYF,TGTGCCAGCAGTCCTAGCGGGGGGTACCAAGAGACCCAGTACTTC
TRBV5-1,TRBJ1-5,.,.,15,CASSLGGRINQPQHF,TGCGCCAGCAGCTTGGGAGGAAGGATCAATCAGCCCCAGCATTTT
TRBV5-1,TRBJ2-7,.,TRBD1,16,CASSLAGGRGAFEQYF,TGCGCCAGCAGCTTGGCAGGGGGCAGGGGGGCGTTCGAGCAGTACTTC
TRBV28,TRBJ1-6,.,.,18,CASSFADSQEWYNSPLHF,TGTGCCAGCAGTTTTGCCGACAGCCAAGAATGGTATAATTCACCCCTCCACTTT
TRBV5-4,TRBJ2-7,.,TRBD1,15,CASSARIGTAYEQYF,TGTGCCAGCAGCGCTAGGATCGGGACAGCCTACGAGCAGTACTTC
TRBV14,TRBJ2-3,.,.,15,CASSQGGLGTDTQYF,TGTGCCAGCAGCCAAGGAGGTCTTGGCACAGATACGCAGTATTTT
TRBV28,TRBJ2-3,few,.,16,CASASLRQVVTDTQYF,TGTGCCAGCGCTTCGCTTCGCCAGGTGGTAACAGATACGCAGTATTTT
TRBV29-1,TRBJ2-2,many,.,12,CSVGTTAGELFF,TGCAGCGTTGGGACTACAGCCGGGGAGCTGTTTTTT
TRBV7-9,TRBJ2-7,.,TRBD2,16,CASSPSRAGGTYEQYF,TGTGCCAGCAGCCCATCCAGGGCGGGGGGGACCTACGAGCAGTACTTC
TRBV9,TRBJ2-2,.,.,15,CASSVTQANTGELFF,TGTGCCAGCAGCGTAACACAAGCGAACACCGGGGAGCTGTTTTTT
TRBV6-1,TRBJ2-7,.,TRBD1,15,CASSEYRGGAYEQYF,TGTGCCAGCAGTGAATATCGAGGGGGCGCCTACGAGCAGTACTTC
TRBV27,TRBJ1-2,.,TRBD1,15,CASSPGRTGTYGYTF,TGTGCCAGCAGCCCGGGGCGGACAGGGACTTATGGCTACACCTTC
TRBV5-4,TRBJ1-4,.,.,14,CASSADKRNEKLFF,TGTGCCAGCAGCGCGGACAAGCGTAATGAAAAACTGTTTTTT
TRBV13,TRBJ2-1,once,TRBD1,15,CASSLRTGLESDQFF,TGTGCCAGCAGCCTCCGGACAGGGCTGGAATCGGATCAGTTCTTC
TRBV14,TRBJ2-1,.,.,13,CASSQKGVYEQFF,TGTGCCAGCAGCCAAAAGGGAGTTTATGAGCAGTTCTTC
TRBV9,TRBJ1-2,.,.,17,CASSVAVGSTGLYGYTF,TGTGCCAGCAGCGTAGCGGTGGGAAGTACAGGGCTCTATGGCTACACCTTC
TRBV5-1,TRBJ1-1,.,TRBD1,15,CASSPGQGVNTEAFF,TGCGCCAGCAGCCCAGGACAGGGGGTGAACACTGAAGCTTTCTTT
TRBV4-1,TRBJ2-5,few,TRBD1,15,CASSLRDRGGETQYF,TGCGCCAGCAGCTTGCGGGACAGGGGAGGAGAGACCCAGTACTTC
TRBV28,TRBJ2-2,.,.,15,CASNPGTPNTGELFF,TGTGCCAGCAACCCGGGGACACCTAACACCGGGGAGCTGTTTTTT
TRBV5-1,TRBJ1-5,.,TRBD1,16,CASRAGQGQGNQPQHF,TGCGCCAGCAGAGCCGGACAGGGACAGGGCAATCAGCCCCAGCATTTT
TRBV4-1,TRBJ2-1,.,.,17,CASSQVQSDFNYNEQFF,TGCGCCAGCAGCCAAGTGCAATCGGACTTCAATTACAATGAGCAGTTCTTC
TRBV7-3,TRBJ2-4,once,TRBD2,17,CASSLPREGRAKNIQYF,TGTGCCAGCAGCCTCCCCCGGGAGGGAAGGGCCAAAAACATTCAGTACTTC
TRBV28,TRBJ1-6,.,.,16,CASSSYLSSYNSPLHF,TGTGCCAGCAGTTCCTATTTGAGCTCCTATAATTCACCCCTCCACTTT
TRBV10-3,TRBJ1-1,.,.,14,CAISGGLRNTEAFF,TGTGCCATCAGTGGGGGACTCCGGAACACTGAAGCTTTCTTT
TRBV11-2,TRBJ2-2,.,.,17,CASSWPTRGANTGELFF,TGTGCCAGCAGCTGGCCAACAAGGGGCGCGAACACCGGGGAGCTGTTTTTT
TRBV7-3,TRBJ1-1,.,.,16,CASSLGPPQGNTEAFF,TGTGCCAGCAGCTTAGGCCCCCCACAGGGGAACACTGAAGCTTTCTTT